The clone carrying this TCR beta chain was recorded at least ten times. Active moderate-to-severe ophthalmopathy, Clinical Activity Score at least 3, NOSPECS at least 4, under 3 months' duration. The data belong to a study of T cells in Graves' hyperthyroidism and ophthalmopathy. The CDR3 consists of 13 residues. Looked up from germline, CDR1 is SGHRS and CDR2 is YFSETQ. The V and J ends lost 5 bases and 6 bases respectively, with 12 bases between them. Researchers amplified the TCR beta CDR3 regions from RNA transcripts. HTBI primers drove first-round RT-PCR of the TCR CDR3. MiXCR, applied by TCRdb to the multiplex PCR reads, yields one record per CDR3 protein. The sample shows about half a million distinct CDR3 sequences, 15% to 20% of them seen only once.

The rearrangement links TRBV5-1 to TRBJ2-1, with unresolved D. The sequence was collected from a woman aged 25-40 years with Graves' ophthalmopathy. Sequencing was done on a sample of blood. The CDR3 here is CASSLSKVNEQFF. The CDR3 DNA follows: TGCGCCAGCAGTCTAAGTAAGGTCAATGAGCAGTTCTTC.